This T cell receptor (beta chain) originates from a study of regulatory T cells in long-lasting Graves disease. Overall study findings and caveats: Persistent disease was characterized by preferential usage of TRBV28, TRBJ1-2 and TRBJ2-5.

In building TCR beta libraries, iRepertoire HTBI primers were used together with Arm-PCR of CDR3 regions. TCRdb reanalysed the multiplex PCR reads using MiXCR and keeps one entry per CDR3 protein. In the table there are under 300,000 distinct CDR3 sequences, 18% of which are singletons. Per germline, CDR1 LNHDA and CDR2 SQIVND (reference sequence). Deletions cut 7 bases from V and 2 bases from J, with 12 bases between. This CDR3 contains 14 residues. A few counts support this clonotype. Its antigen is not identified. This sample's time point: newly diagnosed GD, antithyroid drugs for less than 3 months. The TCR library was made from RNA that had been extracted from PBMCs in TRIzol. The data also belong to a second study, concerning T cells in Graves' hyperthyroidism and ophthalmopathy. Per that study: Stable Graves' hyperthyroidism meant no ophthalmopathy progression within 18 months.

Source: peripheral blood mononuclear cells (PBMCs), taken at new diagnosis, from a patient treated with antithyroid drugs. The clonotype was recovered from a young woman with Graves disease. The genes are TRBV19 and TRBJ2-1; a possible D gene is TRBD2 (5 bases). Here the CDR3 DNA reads TGTGCCAGTAAAGACGGGGTAACCTACAATGAGCAGTTCTTC. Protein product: CASKDGVTYNEQFF.